Presented here are 29 T cell receptor beta chains from one specimen sequenced in a study of T-cell memory formation after mild COVID-19. MiXCR, run by TCRdb on the 5' RACE reads, gives a single entry per CDR3 protein. The sample includes approximately 210,000 distinct CDR3 sequences, around 27% of them seen just once. The sample taken for sequencing was PBMCs or a T cell subset sorted from them (not recorded which). Receptors were obtained from an adult woman who had mild COVID-19 (a few samples of this study predate the infection). Cell type and time point are not known.

This chain uses TRBV10-3 with TRBJ2-1, with 10 bases aligning to TRBD2. Germline trimming cut 4 bases from V and 6 bases from J; bases unmatched to any gene: 15. The CDR3 loop spans 18 amino acids. Germline CDR1 reads ENHRY; CDR2 reads SYGVKD. This CDR3 is CAISVLTPTSGASNEQFF. CDR3 in DNA: TGTGCCATCAGTGTCCTTACCCCAACTAGCGGGGCAAGCAATGAGCAGTTCTTC.

The chain links TRBV5-4 to TRBJ2-3; TRBD1 matches 7 bases. The trim removed 4 bases at V and 4 bases at J, leaving 12 bases unmatched. The CDR3 loop spans 16 amino acids. CDR1 and CDR2 (germline): SGHNT, YYREEE (reference sequence). The CDR3 coding sequence is TGTGCCAGCAGCGAAACTGGGACAGCCGGCGCAGATACGCAGTATTTT. It yields the protein CASSETGTAGADTQYF.

The chain is built from TRBV7-8 and TRBJ2-7; 8 bases align to TRBD1. The CDR3 has 15 amino acids. The V and J ends lost 5 bases and 2 bases, in that order; junction bases with no gene match: 8. Germline-derived CDR1 and CDR2 are SGHVS and FQNEAQ. The CDR3 DNA follows: TGTGCCAGCAGCAAAGAGGGACAGGTTCCCTACGAGCAGTACTTC. The encoded protein is CASSKEGQVPYEQYF.

This clonotype has only a few counts. The rearrangement uses TRBV24-1 and TRBJ2-2; no clear D. Trimming took 3 bases from V and 6 from J, leaving 4 bases between them. The length of the CDR3 is 12 residues. Per the germline V gene, CDR1 is KGHDR and CDR2 is SFDVKD. The CDR3 DNA is TGTGCCACCAGTGATCCGCCCGGGGAGCTGTTTTTT. Translated: CATSDPPGELFF.

The chain employs TRBV5-4 and TRBJ2-5, with TRBD1 matching over 8 bases. This CDR3 is 15 amino acids long. In germline, CDR1 is SGHNT, CDR2 YYREEE (reference sequence). The ends lost 0 bases at V and 3 bases at J; junction bases unmatched: 4. Here the CDR3 DNA reads TGTGCCAGCAGCTTGGAGGGACAGGCCGAAGAGACCCAGTACTTC. The encoded protein is CASSLEGQAEETQYF.

The rearrangement links TRBV5-1 to TRBJ2-1; 11 bases agree with TRBD2. Germline V gene lookup returns CDR1 SGHRS and CDR2 YFSETQ. The CDR3 extends over 16 amino acids. J lost 1 base, V lost 2 bases, and 2 bases had no gene match. CDR3 DNA sequence: TGCGCCAGCAGCTTTTTAGCGGGAGGGTCCTACAATGAGCAGTTCTTC. It encodes CASSFLAGGSYNEQFF.

This clonotype turned up a few times. V is TRBV6-5 and J is TRBJ1-4, with TRBD1 matching over 8 bases. This CDR3 contains 14 residues. Germline lookup yields CDR1 MNHEY and CDR2 SVGAGI. Germline trimming cut 6 bases from V and 6 bases from J; bases unmatched to any gene: 6. DNA for the CDR3: TGTGCCAGCAGCAGACAGGGGTTTTATGAAAAACTGTTTTTT. It is translated as CASSRQGFYEKLFF.

This rearrangement joins TRBV20-1 to TRBJ2-5; the D gene is possibly TRBD1 (7 bases). With 0 bases removed from V and 5 bases from J, the gap between germline ends came to 13 bases. The CDR3 contains 14 residues. The germline V gene encodes CDR1 DFQATT and CDR2 SNEGSKA (reference sequence). CDR3 sequence (DNA): TGCAGTGCTAGAGATCAGGGGGGCTGGGAGACCCAGTACTTC. Protein: CSARDQGGWETQYF.

This clonotype appeared a few times. The V call is TRBV3-1, the J call TRBJ1-2; D not resolved. The germline CDR1 and CDR2 sequences are LGHDT and YNNKEL (reference sequence). V dropped 1 base and J dropped 5 bases, with 8 bases sitting between them. This CDR3 is 13 amino acids long. The CDR3 DNA sequence: TGTGCCAGCAGCCAAGGATACATATATGGCTACACCTTC. Its translation is CASSQGYIYGYTF.

This clonotype was recorded a few times. V is TRBV6-5 and J is TRBJ2-7; 9 bases match TRBD1. The trim removed 0 bases at V and 1 base at J, leaving 1 base unmatched. CDR1 and CDR2 (germline): MNHEY, SVGAGI. The CDR3 runs 15 residues. CDR3 sequence: CASSYSDRGSYEQYF. For the CDR3, the DNA is TGTGCCAGCAGTTACTCGGACAGGGGTTCCTACGAGCAGTACTTC.

This chain links TRBV25-1 with TRBJ2-2, with a possible D match to TRBD1 (5 bases). The CDR3 is made up of 16 amino acids. V lost 2 bases, J lost 0 bases, and 10 bases lay in between. Germline CDR1 reads MGHDK; CDR2 reads SYGVNS. CDR3 residues: CASSEQDSPNTGELFF. The CDR3 DNA is TGTGCCAGCAGTGAACAAGACAGTCCGAACACCGGGGAGCTGTTTTTT.

This CDR3 reads CASSSPRGNTEAFF. CDR3 nucleotides: TGTGCCAGCAGCTCCCCCCGGGGGAACACTGAAGCTTTCTTT. The chain carries TRBV11-1 and TRBJ1-1; unclear D gene. Germline CDR1 and CDR2: SGHAT and FQDESV (reference sequence). This CDR3 has 14 residues. Trimming took 4 bases from V and 1 from J, leaving 10 bases between them.

This clonotype has a handful of counts. This rearrangement joins TRBV5-1 to TRBJ2-2; 8 nucleotides align to TRBD1. The CDR3 spans 15 residues. The V and J ends lost 6 bases and 3 bases, in that order; junction bases with no gene match: 7. Germline loops: CDR1 SGHRS, CDR2 YFSETQ. CDR3 in DNA: TGCGCCAGCAACACCAGGGGGCAGGACACCGGGGAGCTGTTTTTT. It is translated as CASNTRGQDTGELFF.

This clonotype was detected ten times or more. This rearrangement joins TRBV5-1 to TRBJ2-7; D might be TRBD1 (6 bases). The CDR3 extends over 13 amino acids. Germline V lookup: CDR1 SGHRS, CDR2 YFSETQ. V was shortened by 4 bases and J by 0 bases, with 8 bases between the two germline ends. DNA for the CDR3: TGCGCCAGCAGCCCACAGGGCTCCTACGAGCAGTACTTC. Amino acid sequence: CASSPQGSYEQYF.

Only a few counts were recorded for this clonotype. The rearrangement joins TRBV9 to TRBJ1-2, with 9 bases identical to TRBD1. The J segment lost 2 bases and the V segment lost 3 bases, leaving 2 bases of the junction unmatched. CDR1 is SGDLS and CDR2 is YYNGEE in the germline V gene. The CDR3 contains 14 residues. This CDR3 is CASSEGQGNYGYTF. For the CDR3, the DNA is TGTGCCAGCAGCGAGGGACAGGGAAACTATGGCTACACCTTC. Supplemented by reference TRBV9 and TRBJ1-2, the full variable domain reads DSGVTQTPKHLITATGQRVTLRCSPRSGDLSVYWYQQSLDQGLQFLIQYYNGEERAKGNILERFSAQQFPDLHSELNLSSLELGDSALYFCASSEGQGNYGYTFGSGTRLTVV.

This clonotype was recorded a few times. This chain joins TRBV7-9 and TRBJ2-3; 7 bases are shared with TRBD2. Germline lookup yields CDR1 SEHNR and CDR2 FQNEAQ (reference sequence). The CDR3 consists of 22 residues. V dropped 4 bases and J dropped 6; count of bases not matched to a gene: 31. The CDR3: CASSSVSIMDSLTGRPRDTQYF. For the CDR3, the DNA is TGTGCCAGCAGCTCAGTCAGTATAATGGACTCGTTGACCGGGAGGCCCAGGGATACGCAGTATTTT. The full variable domain, in which reference TRBV7-9 and TRBJ2-3 provide the parts outside the CDR3, is DTGVSQNPRHKITKRGQNVTFRCDPISEHNRLYWYRQTLGQGPEFLTYFQNEAQLEKSRLLSDRFSAERPKGSFSTLEIQRTEQGDSAMYLCASSSVSIMDSLTGRPRDTQYFGPGTRLTVL.

The table lists this clonotype with a few counts. The gene calls are TRBV20-1 and TRBJ2-7; D is unclear. Germline CDR1 reads DFQATT; CDR2 reads SNEGSKA (reference sequence). CDR3 length equals 13 residues. Trimming pared 0 bases from V and 2 bases from J, leaving 8 bases between. The chain's CDR3 is CSARDRGTYEQYF. The DNA of the CDR3 is TGCAGTGCTAGAGATCGTGGAACCTACGAGCAGTACTTC.

This CDR3 reads CASSQPGTGGTLYQETQYF. CDR3 in DNA: TGTGCCAGCAGTCAACCCGGGACAGGGGGAACCTTATACCAAGAGACCCAGTACTTC. The gene calls are TRBV12-3 or TRBV12-4 and TRBJ2-5, with 11 bases that match TRBD1. V shed 5 bases and J 0 bases; nucleotides not matched to a gene: 14. The CDR3 length is 19 residues.

This clonotype was counted only a few times. The chain combines TRBV20-1 with TRBJ1-1; D possibly corresponds to TRBD1 (6 bases). The germline V and J ends were trimmed by 5 bases and 8 bases, with 12 bases remaining between them. The germline V gene encodes CDR1 DFQATT and CDR2 SNEGSKA (reference sequence). The CDR3 is made up of 11 amino acids. The CDR3 DNA is TGCAGTGCTCAACAGGGTGCCGAAGCTTTCTTT. Its translation is CSAQQGAEAFF.

The chain uses TRBV7-9 and TRBJ2-7; D not certain. Germline CDR1 is SEHNR and CDR2 is FQNEAQ (reference sequence). This CDR3 comprises 13 residues. Trimming left V 5 bases short and J 2 bases short, with 10 bases between. The CDR3 nucleotides are TGTGCCAGCAGCAAAGGGTGGACCTACGAGCAGTACTTC. Protein product: CASSKGWTYEQYF.

This clonotype was counted a few times. The CDR3 reads CASSPTGQGPGKLFF. CDR3 bases: TGTGCCAGCAGTCCCACCGGGCAGGGTCCAGGAAAACTGTTTTTT. The rearrangement joins TRBV12-3 or TRBV12-4 to TRBJ1-4; D is perhaps TRBD1 (5 bases). This CDR3 is built from 15 residues. The germline V and J ends were trimmed by 5 bases and 10 bases, with 20 bases remaining between them.

This clonotype occurred a few times. This rearrangement joins TRBV3-1 to TRBJ2-7, with 8 bases that match TRBD2. Germline V CDR1 and CDR2: LGHDT, YNNKEL (reference sequence). J gave up 6 bases and V 0 bases, and 13 bases lay outside the gene matches. The CDR3 runs to 17 residues. The CDR3 DNA reads as TGTGCCAGCAGCCAAGAAGATAGACTAGCGAGCTCTGGCGAGCAGTACTTC. Amino acid sequence: CASSQEDRLASSGEQYF.

The chain is built from TRBV5-6 and TRBJ1-1; 8 nucleotides agree with TRBD1. Germline V gene sequence: CDR1 SGHDT, CDR2 YYEEEE. V dropped 2 bases and J dropped 8; count of bases not matched to a gene: 8. The CDR3 runs 14 residues. CDR3 residues: CASSLIMRTGEAFF. The CDR3 DNA follows: TGTGCCAGCAGCTTAATAATGCGGACAGGGGAAGCTTTCTTT. The full variable domain, completed using reference TRBV5-6 and TRBJ1-1, is DAGVTQSPTHLIKTRGQQVTLRCSPKSGHDTVSWYQQALGQGPQFIFQYYEEEERQRGNFPDRFSGHQFPNYSSELNVNALLLGDSALYLCASSLIMRTGEAFFGQGTRLTVV.

The chain couples TRBV2 to TRBJ1-6; 7 nucleotides line up with TRBD1. The CDR3 contains 12 residues. Germline assignment: CDR1 SNHLY and CDR2 FYNNEI. J gave up 11 bases and V 8 bases, and 6 bases lay outside the gene matches. The CDR3 DNA reads as TGTGCCAGCGGACAGGCGAGACCACCCCTCCACTTT. Translation: CASGQARPPLHF.

This clonotype was recorded a few times. CDR3 sequence (DNA): TGCGCCAGCAGCTCGGACAGGGGCAGGGACGAGCAGTACTTC. Translation gives CASSSDRGRDEQYF. The chain couples TRBV5-1 to TRBJ2-7; 9 bases agree with TRBD1. The V and J ends lost 3 bases and 5 bases, in that order; junction bases with no gene match: 6. CDR3 length: 14 residues. The germline CDR1 and CDR2 sequences are SGHRS and YFSETQ.

The sample holds one count of this clonotype. The CDR3 protein is CATSDASGGHEQFF. The CDR3 region has the DNA TGTGCCACCAGTGACGCCTCGGGCGGACATGAGCAGTTCTTC. The V call is TRBV24-1, the J call TRBJ2-1; D call uncertain. Germline CDR1 KGHDR, CDR2 SFDVKD. CDR3 length equals 14 residues. V dropped 4 bases and J dropped 8 bases, with 14 bases sitting between them.

V gene TRBV5-1 combines with J gene TRBJ1-6; no clear D gene. This CDR3 has 18 residues. The V gene lost 1 base and the J gene lost 0 bases, with 14 bases spanning the gap. Germline V gives CDR1 SGHRS, CDR2 YFSETQ. The CDR3 spells CASSLSPAMSSYNSPLHF. CDR3 sequence (DNA): TGCGCCAGCAGCTTGTCTCCCGCGATGAGCTCCTATAATTCACCCCTCCACTTT.

This clonotype was detected only a few times. The chain carries TRBV6-2 or TRBV6-3 and TRBJ2-1; 7 nucleotides line up with TRBD2. Germline V lookup: CDR1 MNHEY, CDR2 SVGEGT. J was trimmed by 9 bases and V by 0 bases; bases with no gene match: 11. The CDR3 totals 16 residues. The CDR3 nucleotides are TGTGCCAGCAGTTACTCGACTAGCTCGGGAGATCCTGAGCAGTTCTTC. Amino acids: CASSYSTSSGDPEQFF.

The table lists this clonotype with a few counts. The V call is TRBV7-9, the J call TRBJ2-3; no clear D. The CDR3 consists of 15 residues. The V gene lost 4 bases and the J gene lost 4 bases, with 15 bases spanning the gap. From germline, CDR1 is SEHNR and CDR2 FQNEAQ (reference sequence). Here the CDR3 reads CASSSTTSLADTQYF. The CDR3 DNA sequence: TGTGCCAGCAGCTCTACTACCAGCTTGGCAGATACGCAGTATTTT. The variable domain in full, completed from reference TRBV7-9 and TRBJ2-3, reads DTGVSQNPRHKITKRGQNVTFRCDPISEHNRLYWYRQTLGQGPEFLTYFQNEAQLEKSRLLSDRFSAERPKGSFSTLEIQRTEQGDSAMYLCASSSTTSLADTQYFGPGTRLTVL.